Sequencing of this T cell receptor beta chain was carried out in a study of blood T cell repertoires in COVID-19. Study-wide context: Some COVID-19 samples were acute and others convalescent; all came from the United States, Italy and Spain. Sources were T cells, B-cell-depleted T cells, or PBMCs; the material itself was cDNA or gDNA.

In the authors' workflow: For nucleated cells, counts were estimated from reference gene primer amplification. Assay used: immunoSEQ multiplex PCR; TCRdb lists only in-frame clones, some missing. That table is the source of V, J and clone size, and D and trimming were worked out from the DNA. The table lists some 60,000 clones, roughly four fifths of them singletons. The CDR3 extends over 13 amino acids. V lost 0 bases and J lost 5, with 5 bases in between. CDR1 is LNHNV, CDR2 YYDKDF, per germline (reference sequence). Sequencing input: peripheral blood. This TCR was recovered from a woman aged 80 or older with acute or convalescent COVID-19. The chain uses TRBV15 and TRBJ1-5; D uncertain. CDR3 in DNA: TGTGCCACCAGCAGAGAGATAGATCAGCCCCAGCATTTT. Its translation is CATSREIDQPQHF.